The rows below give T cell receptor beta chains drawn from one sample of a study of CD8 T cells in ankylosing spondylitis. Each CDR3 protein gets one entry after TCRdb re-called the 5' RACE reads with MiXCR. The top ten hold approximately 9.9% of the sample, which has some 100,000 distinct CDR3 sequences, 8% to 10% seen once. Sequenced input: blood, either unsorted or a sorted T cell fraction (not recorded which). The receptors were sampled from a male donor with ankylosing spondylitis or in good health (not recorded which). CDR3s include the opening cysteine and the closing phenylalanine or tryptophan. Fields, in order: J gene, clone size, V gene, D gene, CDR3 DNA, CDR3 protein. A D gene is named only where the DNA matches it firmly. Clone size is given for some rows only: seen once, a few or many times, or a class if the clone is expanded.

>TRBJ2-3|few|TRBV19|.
TGTGCCAGTAGTTTGGCGGGCCTCCGCACAGATACGCAGTATTTT
CASSLAGLRTDTQYF
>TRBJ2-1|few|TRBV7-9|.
TGTGCCTCCCGATATATAGGGGACAATGAGCAGTTCTTC
CASRYIGDNEQFF
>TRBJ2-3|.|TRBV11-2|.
TGTGCCAGCAGCTTAGATCGGGGACACACAGATACGCAGTATTTT
CASSLDRGHTDTQYF
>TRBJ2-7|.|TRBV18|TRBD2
TGTGCCAGCTCCCGGAAGGAGATTAGCGGGAGCCCCCACGAGCAGTACTTC
CASSRKEISGSPHEQYF
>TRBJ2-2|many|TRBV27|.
TGTGCCAGCAGTTTTAACCAAAGACAGGTGAACACCGGGGAGCTGTTTTTT
CASSFNQRQVNTGELFF
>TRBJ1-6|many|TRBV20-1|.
TGCAGTGCTAGATTGGACAAATATAATTCACCCCTCCACTTT
CSARLDKYNSPLHF
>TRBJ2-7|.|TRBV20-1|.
TGCAGTGCTAGAGATCCGCGCAGGAGCTCCTACGAGCAGTACTTC
CSARDPRRSSYEQYF
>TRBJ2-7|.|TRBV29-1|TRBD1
TGCAGCGTTGTCTTGTATGGACAGGGAGGCTACGAGCAGTACTTC
CSVVLYGQGGYEQYF
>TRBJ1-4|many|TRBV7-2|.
TGTGCCAGCAGCTCCCAGACGTCAACTAATGAAAAACTGTTTTTT
CASSSQTSTNEKLFF
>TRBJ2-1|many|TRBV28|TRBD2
TGTGCCAGCAGTTTATGGTCTGGCGGGAGAGTTAACAATGAGCAGTTCTTC
CASSLWSGGRVNNEQFF
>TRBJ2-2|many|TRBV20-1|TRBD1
TGCAGTGCCATCCGGGACAGGGGAGCCGGGGAGCTGTTTTTT
CSAIRDRGAGELFF
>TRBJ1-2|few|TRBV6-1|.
TGTGCCAGCAGTGAAGCACCAGGGGCGGGGTATGGCTACACCTTC
CASSEAPGAGYGYTF